The rows below give T cell receptor beta chains drawn from one sample of a study of T cells in Graves' hyperthyroidism and ophthalmopathy. TCRdb ran MiXCR on the multiplex PCR reads and lists one entry per CDR3 protein. The sample includes hundreds of thousands of distinct CDR3 sequences, 15% to 20% of them seen just once. What was sequenced was blood. These receptors all stem from a man aged 35 to 55 with Graves' ophthalmopathy. Both conserved end residues are part of each CDR3. Fields, in order: clone size, D gene, V gene, J gene, CDR3 DNA, CDR3 protein. D genes are given only for firm matches. A row's size may be missing; if present it is once, few, many or a size class.

many	.	TRBV18	TRBJ1-1	TGTGCCAGCTCAACACGAAGGGTTGAGGTCACTGAAGCTTTCTTT	CASSTRRVEVTEAFF
.	.	TRBV9	TRBJ2-1	TGTGCCAGCAGCCCAAGGGGGAGCCCAGGGAACAATGAGCAGTTCTTC	CASSPRGSPGNNEQFF
few	TRBD1	TRBV12-3/TRBV12-4	TRBJ2-7	TGTGCCAGCAGTCGCGGACAGGGGCGCTACGAGCAGTACTTC	CASSRGQGRYEQYF
.	TRBD2	TRBV11-2	TRBJ2-7	TGTGCCAGCAGTGCTAGCGGGTACGAGCAGTACTTC	CASSASGYEQYF
few	TRBD2	TRBV5-1	TRBJ2-5	TGCGCCAGCAGCCGAGTAGCGGGGGGGCGAGAGACCCAGTACTTC	CASSRVAGGRETQYF
.	.	TRBV7-2	TRBJ2-1	TGTGCCAGCAGCTCCGCGGCGGCCCAAGCTCGCGGTGAGCAGTTCTTC	CASSSAAAQARGEQFF
few	TRBD1	TRBV27	TRBJ2-1	TGTGCCAGCGGGACAGTCTACAATGAGCAGTTCTTC	CASGTVYNEQFF
few	.	TRBV28	TRBJ1-4	TGTGCCAGCAGTTTAAAAAGGCAGCTGAATGAAAAACTGTTTTTT	CASSLKRQLNEKLFF
many	TRBD2	TRBV6-1	TRBJ2-7	TGTGCCAGCAGCGACCTAGCGGGAGGACTCTACGAGCAGTACTTC	CASSDLAGGLYEQYF
few	.	TRBV29-1	TRBJ2-5	TGCAGCGTTGTAAGCCCAGCGGACCAAGAGACCCAGTACTTC	CSVVSPADQETQYF
many	.	TRBV5-1	TRBJ2-7	TGCGCCAGCAGCTGGGCAGGGGCCTCGGACGAGCAGTACTTC	CASSWAGASDEQYF
few	TRBD1	TRBV19	TRBJ1-2	TGTGCCAGTAGTATCGGACAGGGGAGCTATGGCTACACCTTC	CASSIGQGSYGYTF
many	.	TRBV18	TRBJ2-7	TGTGCCAGCTCACCACCCAGTTACGAGCAGTACTTC	CASSPPSYEQYF
few	TRBD2	TRBV10-3	TRBJ2-7	TGTGCCATCAGTGAATGGGCTAGCGGGAGCTACGAGCAGTACTTC	CAISEWASGSYEQYF
few	TRBD1	TRBV20-1	TRBJ1-6	TGCAGTGCTCCGACAGGGGGGACTTCACCCCTCCACTTT	CSAPTGGTSPLHF
many	.	TRBV5-1	TRBJ2-7	TGCGCCAGCAGCTCCTCCGGGACGCCGACCTACGAGCAGTACTTC	CASSSSGTPTYEQYF
.	.	TRBV12-3/TRBV12-4	TRBJ2-5	TGTGCCAGCAGTTTTTTCGCGGGGCAAGAGACCCAGTACTTC	CASSFFAGQETQYF
many	TRBD2	TRBV6-1	TRBJ2-5	TGTGCCAGCGGGCTAGCGGGTGGGCAAGAGACCCAGTACTTC	CASGLAGGQETQYF
many	.	TRBV20-1	TRBJ1-2	TGCAGTGCTAGAGATCCCCGGCAGGACTATGGCTACACCTTC	CSARDPRQDYGYTF
few	TRBD2	TRBV7-9	TRBJ2-1	TGTGCCAGCAGCTCCATAGCGGGGGGGCTGAGCGGTGAGCAGTTCTTC	CASSSIAGGLSGEQFF
few	.	TRBV9	TRBJ2-7	TGTGCCAGCAGCTTACAGGGCGGCGACGAGCAGTACTTC	CASSLQGGDEQYF
.	.	TRBV7-2	TRBJ2-6	TGTGCCAGCAGCTTAGTGGGGGGTCTCATACTTTCTGGGGCCAACGTCCTGACTTTC	CASSLVGGLILSGANVLTF
.	TRBD1	TRBV19	TRBJ2-6	TGTGCCAGTAGTCTACAGGGGATCGGTGGGGCCAACGTCCTGACTTTC	CASSLQGIGGANVLTF
few	TRBD1	TRBV5-1	TRBJ2-1	TGCGCCAGCAGGCGGACAGGGCCCAACAATGAGCAGTTCTTC	CASRRTGPNNEQFF
many	.	TRBV30	TRBJ2-7	TGTGCCTGGAGTGGAGGGACGGACTACGAGCAGTACTTC	CAWSGGTDYEQYF
.	.	TRBV15	TRBJ1-1	TGTGCCACCAGCAGAGGCACAGGGAGGACAATCCACGCTGAAGCTTTCTTT	CATSRGTGRTIHAEAFF
many	.	TRBV20-1	TRBJ2-3	TGCAGTGCCCACTTTAGTGAACGCTCTGATACGCAGTATTTT	CSAHFSERSDTQYF
many	.	TRBV4-3	TRBJ2-2	TGCGCCAGCAGCCGCCATCGGAACACCGGGGAGCTGTTTTTT	CASSRHRNTGELFF
few	TRBD2	TRBV10-3	TRBJ2-7	TGTGCCATCAGTGGTCTAGCGGGGGTAGGCTACGAGCAGTACTTC	CAISGLAGVGYEQYF
many	TRBD2	TRBV11-2	TRBJ2-1	TGTGCCAGCAGCTTAGCTTTCGGGGGGGCGGGAGGATTGGGTGAGCAGTTCTTC	CASSLAFGGAGGLGEQFF
few	.	TRBV4-3	TRBJ1-4	TGCGCCAGCAGCCAAGACCACAGTTGGAGTGAAAAACTGTTTTTT	CASSQDHSWSEKLFF
many	.	TRBV5-1	TRBJ2-7	TGCGCCACCACCTCCTCCCGTAGGATAAACTACGAGCAGTACTTC	CATTSSRRINYEQYF
.	.	TRBV11-2	TRBJ2-2	TGTGCCAGCAGCCTAATCAGGGTAGCCGGGGAGCTGTTTTTT	CASSLIRVAGELFF
many	.	TRBV12-3/TRBV12-4	TRBJ1-1	TGTGCCAGCAGTTTGGGCAGGGACCTAGCTGAAGCTTTCTTT	CASSLGRDLAEAFF
many	TRBD1	TRBV18	TRBJ2-7	TGTGCCAGCTCACTCGGACAGGGGGCCCACGAGCAGTACTTC	CASSLGQGAHEQYF
.	.	TRBV7-6	TRBJ2-5	TGTGCCAGCAGCTTAATACAGACCGCCGGGGGGACCCAGTACTTC	CASSLIQTAGGTQYF
.	.	TRBV12-5	TRBJ2-7	TGTGCTAGTGGGGTACATTACGAGCAGTACTTC	CASGVHYEQYF
many	.	TRBV7-9	TRBJ2-7	TGTGCCAGCAGCCACAGGGTAGGGGTTTCCTACGAGCAGTACTTC	CASSHRVGVSYEQYF
.	.	TRBV12-3/TRBV12-4	TRBJ2-1	TGTGCCAGCAGTTATGGACCTAACGGGACTTACAATGAGCAGTTCTTC	CASSYGPNGTYNEQFF
.	.	TRBV7-9	TRBJ1-3	TGTGCCGGGGGGCCCGGCGGCTCTCTGGGAAACACCATATATTTT	CAGGPGGSLGNTIYF
few	.	TRBV18	TRBJ1-1	TGTGCCAGCTCACCCCCTGACACTAGGAGAACTGAAGCTTTCTTT	CASSPPDTRRTEAFF
.	.	TRBV6-5	TRBJ1-1	TGTGCCAGCAGTTGGGACGGGAACACTGAAGCTTTCTTT	CASSWDGNTEAFF
many	.	TRBV29-1	TRBJ2-7	TGCAGCGTTGCTAGCAGCGTCGAGCAGTACTTC	CSVASSVEQYF
.	TRBD1	TRBV20-1	TRBJ1-1	TGCAGTGCTGGGACAGGGGTGGGCACTGAAGCTTTCTTT	CSAGTGVGTEAFF
.	.	TRBV6-2/TRBV6-3	TRBJ1-4	TGTGCCAGCAGTTACTCAACGGCTGCAACTAATGAAAAACTGTTTTTT	CASSYSTAATNEKLFF
few	.	TRBV5-1	TRBJ2-7	TGCGCCAGCAGCTTGGACAGGGCGGGCTACGAGCAGTACTTC	CASSLDRAGYEQYF
few	TRBD1	TRBV6-5	TRBJ1-2	TGTGCCAGCAGTTACTCTTCTGGGACAGTCTATGGCTACACCTTC	CASSYSSGTVYGYTF
.	.	TRBV20-1	TRBJ2-5	TGCAGTGCCGTAGAGAGGTCTAGAGGAGCCCAGTACTTC	CSAVERSRGAQYF
many	.	TRBV20-1	TRBJ1-2	TGCAGTGCTAGGGTGGACTTAGAGGGCTATGGCTACACCTTC	CSARVDLEGYGYTF
few	.	TRBV10-3	TRBJ2-1	TGTGCCATCAGTGACCCTAGGGCTAGCCATGAGCAGTTCTTC	CAISDPRASHEQFF
.	TRBD1	TRBV30	TRBJ2-2	TGTGCACGGACAGGGGAATGGAATATGAACACCGGGGAGCTGTTTTTT	CARTGEWNMNTGELFF
.	.	TRBV28	TRBJ2-5	TGTGCCAGCAGTTCTAGTCAAGAGACCCAGTACTTC	CASSSSQETQYF
many	TRBD2	TRBV20-1	TRBJ2-3	TGCAGTGCTAGAGATTGGGCGGGAGGCCTTAGGGATACGCAGTATTTT	CSARDWAGGLRDTQYF
few	TRBD2	TRBV7-6	TRBJ2-7	TGTGCCAGCAGCTTAGAGGCCTCGACTAGCGGAATGGGGGAGCAGTACTTC	CASSLEASTSGMGEQYF